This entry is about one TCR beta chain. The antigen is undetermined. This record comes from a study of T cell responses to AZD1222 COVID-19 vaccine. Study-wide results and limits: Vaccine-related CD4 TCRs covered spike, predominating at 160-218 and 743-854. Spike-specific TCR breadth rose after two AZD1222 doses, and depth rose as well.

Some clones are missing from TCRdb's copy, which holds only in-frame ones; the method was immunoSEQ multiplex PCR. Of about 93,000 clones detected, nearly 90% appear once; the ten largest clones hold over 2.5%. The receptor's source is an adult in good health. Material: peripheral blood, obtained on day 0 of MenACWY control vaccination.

The CDR3 is CASSWDRENTEAFF. As DNA, the CDR3 is TGTGCCAGCAGCTGGGACAGGGAGAACACTGAAGCTTTCTTT. V gene TRBV27 combines with J gene TRBJ1-1; 9 nucleotides align to TRBD1. This CDR3 region has 14 residues. Per the germline V gene, CDR1 is MNHEY and CDR2 is SMNVEV (reference sequence). Germline trimming cut 6 bases from V and 1 base from J; bases unmatched to any gene: 3.